These T cell receptor beta chains were read from a single sample in a study of blood T cell repertoires in COVID-19. The method was immunoSEQ multiplex PCR; TCRdb's version includes in-frame clones alone and lacks a portion of them. The sample lists a few hundred thousand clones, around 85% seen once, with about 3.6% in the top ten. The sample comprised peripheral blood. These receptors all stem from a woman younger than 30 with acute or convalescent COVID-19. Both conserved end residues are part of each CDR3. Each record gives: V gene, J gene, CDR3 protein.

TRBV19	TRBJ1-2	CASSPLGQGLPNYGYTF
TRBV28	TRBJ1-2	CASSPPGSNYGYTF
TRBV30	TRBJ2-7	CAWSTTSTGNSYEQYF
TRBV5-1	TRBJ1-1	CASSLRGQENTEAFF
TRBV7-9	TRBJ1-6	CASSPGTGIRNSPLHF
TRBV10-1	TRBJ2-2	CASSELGHINTGELFF
TRBV24-1	TRBJ2-1	CATSSSYNEQFF
TRBV7-8	TRBJ2-1	CASSYGTSGVTEQFF
TRBV5-4	TRBJ2-2	CASSQGLAAGGDTGELFF
TRBV27	TRBJ2-7	CASSSLTGVPYEQYF
TRBV6-2/TRBV6-3	TRBJ1-3	CASSLRRNTIYF
TRBV15	TRBJ2-7	CATSRDRGFIEQYF
TRBV28	TRBJ1-2	CASSSGESYGYTF
TRBV9	TRBJ1-4	CASSVGPGPGDEKLFF
TRBV12-3/TRBV12-4	TRBJ1-2	CASAWQTNYGYTF
TRBV28	TRBJ1-6	CASSSTRTGVSYNSPLHF
TRBV6-2/TRBV6-3	TRBJ1-1	CASSPLLGAGITEAFF
TRBV5-1	TRBJ1-2	CASSAGQGALNGYTF
TRBV6-5	TRBJ2-5	CASGTGVQETQYF